This T cell receptor beta chain was identified in a study of beta chain features in type 1 diabetes. Sorting based on CD45RO/CCR7/CD25/CD127/CD95/CD27 separated CD4+ naive, central memory, regulatory and stem cell-like memory cells. Every sorted population was more than 95% pure. General study points: Shorter TCRB CDR3s, moderately but significantly so, were found in Type 1 diabetes patients in all four CD4+ subsets. PCR may have favored shorter templates equally in patients and controls.

Sequencing targeted expressed TCRB transcripts, as all isolated RNA had been reverse transcribed. The table came from immunoSEQ multiplex PCR; TCRdb's copy has only in-frame clones and leaves some out. Of about 640,000 clones listed, 9.5% to 15% were seen once; the top ten hold more than 0.1%. The germline V gene has CDR1 KGHSH and CDR2 LQKENI. This CDR3 contains 14 residues. Trimming pared 3 bases from V and 0 bases from J, leaving 6 bases between. With regard to this clone: Its target is unknown. The same CDR3 arises from other DNA sequences in this sample as well.

The chain has TRBV18 and TRBJ1-5; D remains unclear. Specimen: naive CD4+ T cells from blood. This clonotype was sampled from a man aged 25-45 years with type 1 diabetes. The CDR3 reads CASSPGSSNQPQHF. The CDR3, as DNA: TGTGCCAGCTCACCGGGCAGTAGCAATCAGCCCCAGCATTTT.